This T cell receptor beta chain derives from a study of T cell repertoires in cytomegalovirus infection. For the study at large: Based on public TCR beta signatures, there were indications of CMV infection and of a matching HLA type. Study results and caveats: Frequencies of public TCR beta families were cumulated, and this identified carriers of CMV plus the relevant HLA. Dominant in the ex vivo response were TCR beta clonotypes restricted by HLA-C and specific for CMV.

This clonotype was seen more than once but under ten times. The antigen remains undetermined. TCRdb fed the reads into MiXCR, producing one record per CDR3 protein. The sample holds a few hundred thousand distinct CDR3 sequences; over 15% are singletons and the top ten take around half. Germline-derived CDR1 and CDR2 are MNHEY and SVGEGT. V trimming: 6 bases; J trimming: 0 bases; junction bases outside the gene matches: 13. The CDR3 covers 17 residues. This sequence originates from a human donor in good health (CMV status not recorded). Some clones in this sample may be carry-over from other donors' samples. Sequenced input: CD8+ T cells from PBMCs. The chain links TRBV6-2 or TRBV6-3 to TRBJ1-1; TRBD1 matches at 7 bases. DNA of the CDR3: TGTGCCAGCAGCTTAGGACAGGCCTGGGGCATGAACACTGAAGCTTTCTTT. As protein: CASSLGQAWGMNTEAFF.